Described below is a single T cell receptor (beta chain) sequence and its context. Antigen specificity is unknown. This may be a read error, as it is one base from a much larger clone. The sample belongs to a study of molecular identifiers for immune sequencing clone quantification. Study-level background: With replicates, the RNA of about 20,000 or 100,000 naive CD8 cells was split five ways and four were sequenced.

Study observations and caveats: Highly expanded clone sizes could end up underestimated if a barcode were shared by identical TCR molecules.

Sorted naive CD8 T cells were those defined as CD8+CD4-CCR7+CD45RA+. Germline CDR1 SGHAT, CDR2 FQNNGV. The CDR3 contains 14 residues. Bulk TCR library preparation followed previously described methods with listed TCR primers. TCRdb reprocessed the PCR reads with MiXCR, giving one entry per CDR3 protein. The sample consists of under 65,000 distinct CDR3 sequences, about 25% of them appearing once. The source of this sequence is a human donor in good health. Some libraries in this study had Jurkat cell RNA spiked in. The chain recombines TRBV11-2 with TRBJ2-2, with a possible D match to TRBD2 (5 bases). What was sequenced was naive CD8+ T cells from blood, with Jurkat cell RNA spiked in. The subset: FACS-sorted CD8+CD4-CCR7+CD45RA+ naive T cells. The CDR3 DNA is TGTGCCAGCAGCTTAGTCGTCCAGACCGGGAAGCTGTTTTTT. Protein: CASSLVVQTGKLFF.